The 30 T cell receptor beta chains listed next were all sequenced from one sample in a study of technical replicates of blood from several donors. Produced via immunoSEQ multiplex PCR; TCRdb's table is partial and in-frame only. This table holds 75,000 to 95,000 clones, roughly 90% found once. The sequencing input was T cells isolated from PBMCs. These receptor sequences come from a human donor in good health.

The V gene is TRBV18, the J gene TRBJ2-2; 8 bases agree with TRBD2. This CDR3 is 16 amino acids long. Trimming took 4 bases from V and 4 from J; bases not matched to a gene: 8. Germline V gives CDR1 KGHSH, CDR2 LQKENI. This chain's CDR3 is CASSLTMSGSTGELFF. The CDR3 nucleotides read TGTGCCAGCTCACTGACTATGAGCGGGAGCACCGGGGAGCTGTTTTTT.

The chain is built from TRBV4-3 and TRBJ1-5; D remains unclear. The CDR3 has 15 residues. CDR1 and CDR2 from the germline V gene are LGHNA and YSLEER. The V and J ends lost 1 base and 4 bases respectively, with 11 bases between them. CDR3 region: CASSQGSERNQPQHF. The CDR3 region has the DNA TGCGCCAGCAGCCAAGGGTCGGAGCGAAATCAGCCCCAGCATTTT.

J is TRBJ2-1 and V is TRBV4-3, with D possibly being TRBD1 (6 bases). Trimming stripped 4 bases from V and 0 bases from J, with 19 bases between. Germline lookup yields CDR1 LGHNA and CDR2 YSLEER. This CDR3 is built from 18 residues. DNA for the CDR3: TGCGCCAGCAGCCCTATACAGGGAGCGCTTATCTCCTACAATGAGCAGTTCTTC. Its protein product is CASSPIQGALISYNEQFF.

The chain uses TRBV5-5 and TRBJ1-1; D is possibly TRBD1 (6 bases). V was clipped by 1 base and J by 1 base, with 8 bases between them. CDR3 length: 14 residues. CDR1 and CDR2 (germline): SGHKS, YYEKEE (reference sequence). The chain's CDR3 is CASSLSTGNTEAFF. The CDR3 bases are TGTGCCAGCAGCTTGTCGACAGGGAACACTGAAGCTTTCTTT. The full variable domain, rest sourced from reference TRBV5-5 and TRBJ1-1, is DAGVTQSPTHLIKTRGQQVTLRCSPISGHKSVSWYQQVLGQGPQFIFQYYEKEERGRGNFPDRFSARQFPNYSSELNVNALLLGDSALYLCASSLSTGNTEAFFGQGTRLTVV.

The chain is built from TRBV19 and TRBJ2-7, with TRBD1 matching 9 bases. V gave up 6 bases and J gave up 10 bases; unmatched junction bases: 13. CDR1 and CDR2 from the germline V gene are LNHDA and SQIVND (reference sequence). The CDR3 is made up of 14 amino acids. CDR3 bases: TGTGCCAGTAGAGGTCCCGGGACAGGGAATCACCAGTACTTC. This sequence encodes CASRGPGTGNHQYF.

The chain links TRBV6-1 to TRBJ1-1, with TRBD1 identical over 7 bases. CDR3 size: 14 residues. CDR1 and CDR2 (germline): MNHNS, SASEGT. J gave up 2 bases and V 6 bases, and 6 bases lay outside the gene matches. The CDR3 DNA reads TGTGCCAGCAGATCCGGGACAGCAAACACTGAAGCTTTCTTT. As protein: CASRSGTANTEAFF.

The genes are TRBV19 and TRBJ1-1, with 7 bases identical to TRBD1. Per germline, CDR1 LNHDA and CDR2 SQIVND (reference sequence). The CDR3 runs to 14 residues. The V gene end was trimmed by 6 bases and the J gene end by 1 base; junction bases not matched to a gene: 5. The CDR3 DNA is TGTGCCAGTAGCAGGGGGTATAAGAACACTGAAGCTTTCTTT. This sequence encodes CASSRGYKNTEAFF.

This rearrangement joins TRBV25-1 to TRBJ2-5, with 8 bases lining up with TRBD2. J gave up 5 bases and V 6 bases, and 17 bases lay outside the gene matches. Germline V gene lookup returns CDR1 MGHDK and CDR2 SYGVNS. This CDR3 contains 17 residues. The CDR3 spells CASRHIEPAGVEETQYF. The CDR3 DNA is TGTGCCAGCAGACATATTGAGCCAGCGGGAGTCGAGGAGACCCAGTACTTC. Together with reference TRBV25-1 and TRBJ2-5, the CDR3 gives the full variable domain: EADIYQTPRYLVIGTGKKITLECSQTMGHDKMYWYQQDPGMELHLIHYSYGVNSTEKGDLSSESTVSRIRTEHFPLTLESARPSHTSQYLCASRHIEPAGVEETQYFGPGTRLLVL.

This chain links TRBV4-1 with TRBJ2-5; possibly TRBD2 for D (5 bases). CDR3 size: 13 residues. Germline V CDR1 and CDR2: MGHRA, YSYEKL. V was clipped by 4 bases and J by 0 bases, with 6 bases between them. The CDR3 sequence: CASSLAYQETQYF. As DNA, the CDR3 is TGCGCCAGCAGCCTAGCGTACCAAGAGACCCAGTACTTC.

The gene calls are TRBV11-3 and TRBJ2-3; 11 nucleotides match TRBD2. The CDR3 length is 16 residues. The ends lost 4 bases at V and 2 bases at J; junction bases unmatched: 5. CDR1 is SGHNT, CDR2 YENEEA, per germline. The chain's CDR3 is CASSSRLAGITDTQYF. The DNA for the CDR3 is TGTGCCAGCAGCTCCCGACTAGCGGGGATCACAGATACGCAGTATTTT.

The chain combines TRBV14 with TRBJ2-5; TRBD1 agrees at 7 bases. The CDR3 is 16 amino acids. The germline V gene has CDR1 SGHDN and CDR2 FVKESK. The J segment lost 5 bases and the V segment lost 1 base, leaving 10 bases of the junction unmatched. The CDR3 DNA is TGTGCCAGCAGCCAAGTTCTGACAGGGTTTGGGGAGACCCAGTACTTC. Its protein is CASSQVLTGFGETQYF.

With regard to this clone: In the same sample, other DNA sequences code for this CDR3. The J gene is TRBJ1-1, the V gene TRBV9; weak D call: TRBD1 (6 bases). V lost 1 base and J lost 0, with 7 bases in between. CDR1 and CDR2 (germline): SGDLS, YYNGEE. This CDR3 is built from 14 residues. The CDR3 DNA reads TGTGCCAGCAGCGTAACAGGGTTGAACACTGAAGCTTTCTTT. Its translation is CASSVTGLNTEAFF. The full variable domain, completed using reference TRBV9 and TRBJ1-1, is DSGVTQTPKHLITATGQRVTLRCSPRSGDLSVYWYQQSLDQGLQFLIQYYNGEERAKGNILERFSAQQFPDLHSELNLSSLELGDSALYFCASSVTGLNTEAFFGQGTRLTVV.

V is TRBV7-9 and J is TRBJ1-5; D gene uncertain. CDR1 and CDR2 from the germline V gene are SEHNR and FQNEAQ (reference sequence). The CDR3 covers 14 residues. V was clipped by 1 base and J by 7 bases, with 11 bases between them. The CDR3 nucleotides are TGTGCCAGCAGCTTAGAGGGAGGAAACCAGCCCCAGCATTTT. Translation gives CASSLEGGNQPQHF.

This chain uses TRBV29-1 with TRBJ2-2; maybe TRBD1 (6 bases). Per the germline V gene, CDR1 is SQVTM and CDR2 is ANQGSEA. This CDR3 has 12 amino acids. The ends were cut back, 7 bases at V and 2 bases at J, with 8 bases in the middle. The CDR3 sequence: CSADSNTGELFF. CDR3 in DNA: TGCAGCGCGGACAGCAACACCGGGGAGCTGTTTTTT.

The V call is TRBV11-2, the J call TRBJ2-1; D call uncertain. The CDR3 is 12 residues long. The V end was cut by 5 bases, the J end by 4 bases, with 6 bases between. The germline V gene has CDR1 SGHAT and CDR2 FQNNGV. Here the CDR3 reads CASSLRYNEQFF. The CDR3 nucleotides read TGTGCCAGCAGCCTACGATACAATGAGCAGTTCTTC.

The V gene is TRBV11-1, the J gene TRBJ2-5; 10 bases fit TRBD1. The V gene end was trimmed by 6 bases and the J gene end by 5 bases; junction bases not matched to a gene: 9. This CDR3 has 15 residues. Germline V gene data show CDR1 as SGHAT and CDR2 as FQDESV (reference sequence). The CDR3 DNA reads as TGTGCCAGCAGTTCAGGGACAGGGGAAGGGGAGACCCAGTACTTC. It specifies CASSSGTGEGETQYF.

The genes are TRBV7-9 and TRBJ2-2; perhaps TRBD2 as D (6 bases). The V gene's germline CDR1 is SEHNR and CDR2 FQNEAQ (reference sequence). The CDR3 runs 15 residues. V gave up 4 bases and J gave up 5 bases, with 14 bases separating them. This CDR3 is CASSSGGLLTGELFF. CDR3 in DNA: TGTGCCAGCAGCTCTGGGGGACTGCTTACCGGGGAGCTGTTTTTT.

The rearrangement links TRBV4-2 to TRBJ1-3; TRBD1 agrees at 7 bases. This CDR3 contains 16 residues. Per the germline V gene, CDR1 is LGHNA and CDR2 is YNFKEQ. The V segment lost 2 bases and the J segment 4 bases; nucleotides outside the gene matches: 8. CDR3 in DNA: TGTGCCAGCAGCCAACCTACAGGGGCTAGCGGAAACACCATATATTTT. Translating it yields CASSQPTGASGNTIYF.

CDR3 nucleotide sequence: TGTGCCAGCACCCAAGCGCAGAACACTGAAGCTTTCTTT. It translates to CASTQAQNTEAFF. The chain carries TRBV5-4 and TRBJ1-1; D gene uncertain. Germline V lookup: CDR1 SGHNT, CDR2 YYREEE (reference sequence). CDR3 size: 13 residues. The germline V and J ends were trimmed by 6 bases and 1 base, with 10 bases remaining between them.

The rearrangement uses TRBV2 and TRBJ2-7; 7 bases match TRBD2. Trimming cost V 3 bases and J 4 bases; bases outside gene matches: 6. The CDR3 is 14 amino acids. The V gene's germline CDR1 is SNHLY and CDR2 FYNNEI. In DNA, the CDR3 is TGTGCCAGCAGTGATCCTGGCGGGAGTTACGAGCAGTACTTC. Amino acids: CASSDPGGSYEQYF.

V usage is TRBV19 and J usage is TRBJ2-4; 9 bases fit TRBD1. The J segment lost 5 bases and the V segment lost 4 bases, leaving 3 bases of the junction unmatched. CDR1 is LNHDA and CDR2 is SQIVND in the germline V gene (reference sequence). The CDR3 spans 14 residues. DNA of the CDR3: TGTGCCAGTAGTACCAACAGGGGGCAAAACATTCAGTACTTC. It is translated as CASSTNRGQNIQYF.

The CDR3 spells CASGQGGLGRQPQHF. For the CDR3, the DNA is TGTGCCAGCGGTCAAGGGGGGCTAGGGCGTCAGCCCCAGCATTTT. The genes are TRBV2 and TRBJ1-5; weak D call: TRBD1 (6 bases). Per germline, CDR1 SNHLY and CDR2 FYNNEI. CDR3 length equals 15 residues. Trimming pared 8 bases from V and 6 bases from J, leaving 20 bases between.

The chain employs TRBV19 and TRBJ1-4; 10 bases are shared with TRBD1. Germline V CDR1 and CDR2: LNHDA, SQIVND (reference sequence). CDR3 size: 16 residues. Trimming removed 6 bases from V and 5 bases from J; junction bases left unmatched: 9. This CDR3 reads CASSPDRGSRNEKLFF. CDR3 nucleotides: TGTGCCAGTAGCCCGGACAGGGGGAGCAGAAATGAAAAACTGTTTTTT.

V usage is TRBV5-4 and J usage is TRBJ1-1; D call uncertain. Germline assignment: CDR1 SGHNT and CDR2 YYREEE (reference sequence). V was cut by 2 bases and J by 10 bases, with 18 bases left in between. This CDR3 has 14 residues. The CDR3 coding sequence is TGTGCCAGCAGCTTAATGGGCGGGAACGGGATAGCTTTCTTT. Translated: CASSLMGGNGIAFF.

In nucleotides, the CDR3 is TGTGCCAGCAGCCCCTCCGCCAGGGATCAGCCCCAGCATTTT. Translation gives CASSPSARDQPQHF. The chain employs TRBV9 and TRBJ1-5; TRBD1 is a possible D gene (5 bases). Germline lookup yields CDR1 SGDLS and CDR2 YYNGEE. V was clipped by 4 bases and J by 5 bases, with 13 bases between them. CDR3 length: 14 amino acids.

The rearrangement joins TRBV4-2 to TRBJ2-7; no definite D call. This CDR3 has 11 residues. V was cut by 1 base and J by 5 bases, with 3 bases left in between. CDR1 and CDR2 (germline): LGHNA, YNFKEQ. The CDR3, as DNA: TGTGCCAGCAGCCAAGTCAACGAGCAGTACTTC. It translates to CASSQVNEQYF.

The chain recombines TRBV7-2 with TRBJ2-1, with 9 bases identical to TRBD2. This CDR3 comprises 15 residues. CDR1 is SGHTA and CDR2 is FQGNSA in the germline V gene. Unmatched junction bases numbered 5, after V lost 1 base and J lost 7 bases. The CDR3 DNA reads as TGTGCCAGCAGCTTAGTAGCGGGAGCTGGAAATGAGCAGTTCTTC. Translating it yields CASSLVAGAGNEQFF.

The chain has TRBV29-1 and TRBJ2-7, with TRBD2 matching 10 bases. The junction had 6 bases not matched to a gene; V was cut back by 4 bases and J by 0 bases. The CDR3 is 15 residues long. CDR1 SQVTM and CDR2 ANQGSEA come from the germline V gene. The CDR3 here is CSVARAGGSSYEQYF. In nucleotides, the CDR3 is TGCAGCGTTGCTAGAGCGGGAGGGAGCTCCTACGAGCAGTACTTC.

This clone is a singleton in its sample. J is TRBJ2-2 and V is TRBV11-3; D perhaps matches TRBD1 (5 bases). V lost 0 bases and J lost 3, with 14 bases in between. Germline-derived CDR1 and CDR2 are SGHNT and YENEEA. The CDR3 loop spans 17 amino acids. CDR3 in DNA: TGTGCCAGCAGCTTAGAATCAGGGCTGGGCTACACCGGGGAGCTGTTTTTT. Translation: CASSLESGLGYTGELFF.

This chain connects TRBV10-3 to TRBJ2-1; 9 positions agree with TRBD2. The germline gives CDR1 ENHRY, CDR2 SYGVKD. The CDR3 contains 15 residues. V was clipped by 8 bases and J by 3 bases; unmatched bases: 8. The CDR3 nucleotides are TGTGCCATCGCCCAGCTAGCGGGGTTCTACAATGAGCAGTTCTTC. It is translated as CAIAQLAGFYNEQFF.